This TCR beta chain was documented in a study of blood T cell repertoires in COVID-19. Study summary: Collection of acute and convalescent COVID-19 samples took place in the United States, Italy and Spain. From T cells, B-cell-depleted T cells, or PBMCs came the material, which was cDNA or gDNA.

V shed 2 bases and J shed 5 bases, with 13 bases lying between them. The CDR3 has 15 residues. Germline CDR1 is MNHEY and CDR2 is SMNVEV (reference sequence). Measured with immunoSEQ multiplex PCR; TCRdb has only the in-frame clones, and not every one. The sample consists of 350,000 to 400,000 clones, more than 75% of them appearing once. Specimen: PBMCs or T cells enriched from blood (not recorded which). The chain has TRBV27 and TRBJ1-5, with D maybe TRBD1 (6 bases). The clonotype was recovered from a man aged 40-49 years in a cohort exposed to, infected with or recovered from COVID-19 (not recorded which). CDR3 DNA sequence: TGTGCCAGCAGTTTAACCAGGGGTTTGGATCAGCCCCAGCATTTT. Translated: CASSLTRGLDQPQHF.